This T cell receptor (beta chain) emerged from a study of CD8 T cells in Susac syndrome (dated by TCRdb to the late 2010s). The study in broad terms: Of the Susac syndrome patients who were sequenced, five or six had clinically active disease and 8 or 9 were in clinical remission. At blood withdrawal, Susac syndrome patients were therapy-naive, treated with corticosteroids (with IVIg additionally given to some), or treated with IVIg alone. Whether CD8+ T cell activation and differentiation in Susac syndrome was antigen driven was tested using repertoire sequencing.

RNA was extracted with the RNeasy kit and about 0.5 to 1 ug was reverse transcribed using random hexamers. TCR beta CDR3 regions were amplified with the immunoSEQ multiplex PCR assay covering 54 Vbeta and 13 Jbeta segments. To correct PCR amplification bias, a synthetic template baseline was used for both primer optimization and computational correction. The authors processed their data as follows. Only productive sequences were kept, with reads annotated to V, D and J genes according to IMGT and analyzed in immunoSEQ Analyzer. Clonality was computed as one minus Shannon entropy normalized by log2 of the number of productive unique sequences. For each patient and control, public and private clones were evaluated within the 100 most prevalent clones. Clones were defined as Susac-specific if absent from the healthy and MS cohorts, from 1052 published viral clones and from other ImmuneACCESS disease sequences. The raw public reads went through TCRdb reprocessing: fastp at Q25, MiXCR clone calling, in-frame beta chains kept. Each entry merges the rows of one CDR3 protein and shows their most common DNA and genes. TCRdb, rather than the study authors, made the V and J calls. The sample profile shows 140,000 or so distinct CDR3 sequences; approximately 94% of them were found once. 0.084% of the sample is in the top ten clones.

High-throughput TCR beta sequencing profiled peripheral blood CD8+ and CD4+ T cells from healthy donors, Susac syndrome patients and multiple sclerosis patients. Susac syndrome patients met recently defined diagnostic criteria for definite or probable disease. Bulk CD8+ and CD4+ T cells were purified by magnetic negative isolation, whereas CD8+ TEMRA cells were enriched by FACS. Blood was collected in EDTA tubes and processed within 24 hours, with PBMCs isolated through density gradient centrifugation. PBMCs intended for TCR sequencing were cryopreserved in liquid nitrogen and were subsequently thawed in a 37 degrees C water bath. The sorted or isolated CD4+, CD8+ and CD8+ TEMRA cells reached a purity of at least 90%. Points the paper makes about the study in general: In the CD4+ T cell repertoire of Susac syndrome patients, clonal expansion was not detected. The TCR sequencing and HLA analysis was acknowledged to have included a relatively small number of individuals.

As concerns this clonotype: Its cognate antigen has yet to be identified. No base quality information exists; no much larger clone differs at one position.

The CDR3 runs 11 residues from the cysteine to the phenylalanine. The CDR3 DNA has 33 bases and is translated from base 1. The V end loses 4 bases and the J end loses 7 bases, and a stretch of 7 bases separates them. The rearranged segments are TRBV12-3 or TRBV12-4 and TRBJ2-5; confidence is insufficient to name the D gene. This TCR derives from a human donor with Susac syndrome. Sequenced input: CD4+ T cells from PBMCs. The nucleotide sequence reads TGTGCCAGCAGTTCCCTGGGGACCCAGTACTTC. Its amino acids are CASSSLGTQYF.